Presented here are 6 T cell receptor beta chains from one specimen sequenced in a study of beta chain features in type 1 diabetes. Their cognate antigens are unknown. General study results and limits: All four CD4+ subsets from Type 1 diabetes patients carried moderately but significantly shorter TCRB CDR3s.

Reverse transcription of all isolated RNA meant that expressed TCRB transcripts were sequenced. Sequenced by immunoSEQ multiplex PCR; TCRdb stores in-frame clones only, minus some. The data contain approximately 160,000 clones, 10% of them singletons. Sequencing was performed on central memory CD4+ T cells from blood. Source of these receptors: a man in his thirties or forties with type 1 diabetes.

Only a few counts were recorded for this clone. The chain joins TRBV9 to TRBJ2-2; a possible D gene is TRBD2 (6 bases). V lost 0 bases and J lost 4, with 13 bases in between. The CDR3 has 16 residues. The germline V gene has CDR1 SGDLS and CDR2 YYNGEE. The CDR3 DNA follows: TGTGCCAGCAGCGTAGTTGAGCGGGCGGCCACCGGGGAGCTGTTTTTT. Residues: CASSVVERAATGELFF.

V usage is TRBV5-1 and J usage is TRBJ1-5, with D perhaps matching TRBD1 (6 bases). With 0 bases removed from V and 4 bases from J, the gap between germline ends came to 8 bases. Germline V gene data show CDR1 as SGHRS and CDR2 as YFSETQ. This CDR3 is built from 14 residues. The CDR3 coding sequence is TGCGCCAGCAGCTTGGGGACAGTTAATCAGCCCCAGCATTTT. It encodes CASSLGTVNQPQHF.

The V and J genes are TRBV15 and TRBJ1-5; D gene uncertain. Germline V CDR1 and CDR2: LNHNV, YYDKDF (reference sequence). This CDR3 region has 15 residues. Trimming pared 5 bases from V and 0 bases from J, leaving 11 bases between. The CDR3: CATSDKRYSNQPQHF. Written as DNA, the CDR3 is TGTGCCACCAGCGATAAGAGATATAGCAATCAGCCCCAGCATTTT.

This clone was recorded a few times. V is TRBV19 and J is TRBJ1-5, with D possibly being TRBD1 (5 bases). V was shortened by 3 bases and J by 7 bases, with 16 bases between the two germline ends. The CDR3 contains 15 residues. The germline CDR1 and CDR2 sequences are LNHDA and SQIVND (reference sequence). As DNA, the CDR3 is TGTGCCAGTAGTATGGGGCAGCTTAATGCGCAGCCCCAGCATTTT. It codes for CASSMGQLNAQPQHF.

The chain has TRBV15 and TRBJ1-2; the match to TRBD1 covers 8 bases. CDR3 size: 15 residues. Germline V CDR1 and CDR2: LNHNV, YYDKDF (reference sequence). The V and J ends lost 1 base and 5 bases, in that order; junction bases with no gene match: 6. The DNA of the CDR3 is TGTGCCACCAGCAGAGGTGGACAGGGTACTTATGGCTACACCTTC. Translation gives CATSRGGQGTYGYTF.

The J gene is TRBJ2-2, the V gene TRBV30, with 8 bases identical to TRBD1. The length of the CDR3 is 17 residues. The ends lost 4 bases at V and 1 base at J; junction bases unmatched: 11. The germline V gene encodes CDR1 GTSNPN and CDR2 SVGIG (reference sequence). CDR3 residues: CAWTRGRLSMNTGELFF. The CDR3 DNA follows: TGTGCCTGGACCAGGGGGCGCCTCTCAATGAACACCGGGGAGCTGTTTTTT.